One sample yielded the 24 T cell receptor beta chains listed below, sequenced in a study of cytomegalovirus exposure and HLA in healthy donors. The PCR used 60 Vbeta and 13 Jbeta primers. Method: immunoSEQ multiplex PCR; TCRdb's copy keeps in-frame clones and lacks some. The sample consists of 95,000 to 150,000 clones, approximately 78% of them appearing once. The sample comprised PBMCs. These receptors all come from a woman in her thirties or forties in good health and CMV-seropositive.

The chain carries TRBV9 and TRBJ2-4; TRBD2 is a possible D gene (5 bases). The germline V and J ends were trimmed by 7 bases and 7 bases, with 15 bases remaining between them. CDR1 SGDLS and CDR2 YYNGEE come from the germline V gene. The CDR3 spans 13 residues. The CDR3 region has the DNA TGTGCCAGCGCGGCAGGAAGAGGGAACATTCAGTACTTC. Translating it yields CASAAGRGNIQYF.

J is TRBJ1-5 and V is TRBV6-1; 7 nucleotides agree with TRBD1. V shed 4 bases and J 2 bases; nucleotides not matched to a gene: 5. Germline CDR1 reads MNHNS; CDR2 reads SASEGT. The CDR3 totals 15 residues. CDR3 bases: TGTGCCAGCAGTGGCTCGGGGACAGGCAATCAGCCCCAGCATTTT. Amino acids: CASSGSGTGNQPQHF.

This chain joins TRBV5-4 and TRBJ1-1; D is possibly TRBD1 (6 bases). The germline CDR1 and CDR2 sequences are SGHNT and YYREEE (reference sequence). The CDR3 loop spans 15 amino acids. Trimming took 4 bases from V and 4 from J, leaving 17 bases between them. The CDR3 loop reads CASSLEQGRSTEAFF. CDR3 bases: TGTGCCAGCAGCCTAGAACAGGGACGAAGCACTGAAGCTTTCTTT.

The genes are TRBV7-2 and TRBJ1-2; D unclear. Trimming cost V 4 bases and J 2 bases, with 14 bases left between them. The CDR3 totals 15 residues. Per the germline V gene, CDR1 is SGHTA and CDR2 is FQGNSA. CDR3 residues: CASSSSGNLNYGYTF. DNA for the CDR3: TGTGCCAGCAGCTCATCCGGGAACCTCAACTATGGCTACACCTTC.

This clone has only a few counts. The genes are TRBV2 and TRBJ2-3, with 7 bases that match TRBD1. The germline CDR1 and CDR2 sequences are SNHLY and FYNNEI. CDR3 length: 17 amino acids. Unmatched junction bases numbered 12, after V lost 6 bases and J lost 0 bases. CDR3 amino acids: CASSKPGQTFSTDTQYF. CDR3 bases: TGTGCCAGCAGCAAGCCGGGACAGACATTTAGCACAGATACGCAGTATTTT.

The chain is built from TRBV2 and TRBJ1-2; D gene ambiguous. Germline values: CDR1 SNHLY, CDR2 FYNNEI. The CDR3 is 14 residues long. The germline V and J ends were trimmed by 2 bases and 1 base, with 8 bases remaining between them. CDR3 bases: TGTGCCAGCAGTGAATGGGGAGATAACTATGGCTACACCTTC. Translated, it gives CASSEWGDNYGYTF. Full variable domain (rest looked up from reference TRBV2 and TRBJ1-2): EPEVTQTPSHQVTQMGQEVILRCVPISNHLYFYWYRQILGQKVEFLVSFYNNEISEKSEIFDDQFSVERPDGSNFTLKIRSTKLEDSAMYFCASSEWGDNYGYTFGSGTRLTVV.

V usage is TRBV7-2 and J usage is TRBJ2-7; 8 nucleotides agree with TRBD2. Germline CDR1 reads SGHTA; CDR2 reads FQGNSA. J was trimmed by 2 bases and V by 2 bases; bases with no gene match: 5. CDR3 size: 15 residues. The CDR3 sequence is CASSLQTSAAYEQYF. The CDR3 nucleotides are TGTGCCAGCAGCTTACAGACTAGCGCCGCCTACGAGCAGTACTTC.

This chain connects TRBV5-8 to TRBJ2-5; no reliable D call. CDR1 and CDR2 from the germline V gene are SGHTS and YDEGEE. V lost 2 bases and J lost 2, with 7 bases in between. The length of the CDR3 is 13 residues. The CDR3, as DNA: TGTGCCAGCAGCTTAGCACAGCAAGAGACCCAGTACTTC. Protein: CASSLAQQETQYF. Complete variable domain (other parts from reference TRBV5-8 and TRBJ2-5): EAGVTQSPTHLIKTRGQQATLRCSPISGHTSVYWYQQALGLGLQFLLWYDEGEERNRGNFPPRFSGRQFPNYSSELNVNALELEDSALYLCASSLAQQETQYFGPGTRLLVL.

The rearrangement links TRBV5-1 to TRBJ2-7; TRBD1 agrees at 7 bases. The ends lost 0 bases at V and 5 bases at J; junction bases unmatched: 2. CDR3 size: 13 residues. CDR1 SGHRS and CDR2 YFSETQ come from the germline V gene. The DNA for the CDR3 is TGCGCCAGCAGCTTGGGACAGGGCCACGAGCAGTACTTC. It encodes CASSLGQGHEQYF.

Turning to this clone: Other DNA sequences in the sample encode the same CDR3. The chain is built from TRBV9 and TRBJ2-1; perhaps TRBD1 as D (6 bases). Germline lookup yields CDR1 SGDLS and CDR2 YYNGEE. The CDR3 consists of 15 residues. V lost 0 bases and J lost 4, with 11 bases in between. CDR3 in amino acids: CASSVVGDTYNEQFF. As DNA, the CDR3 is TGTGCCAGCAGCGTAGTTGGGGACACTTACAATGAGCAGTTCTTC.

The J gene is TRBJ2-5, the V gene TRBV5-1, with TRBD2 matching over 8 bases. The CDR3 has 16 amino acids. V lost 0 bases and J lost 6; bases outside the gene matches: 10. The germline CDR1 and CDR2 sequences are SGHRS and YFSETQ. The CDR3 region is CASSLAGGGPGQTQYF. The CDR3 bases are TGCGCCAGCAGCTTGGCCGGCGGGGGGCCCGGGCAGACCCAGTACTTC.

This clone has only a few counts. The chain has TRBV6-5 and TRBJ2-5, with D possibly TRBD2 on 6 matching bases. Deletions cut 4 bases from V and 5 bases from J, with 14 bases between. Germline values: CDR1 MNHEY, CDR2 SVGAGI. This CDR3 spans 14 amino acids. The CDR3 bases are TGTGCCAGCAGTTCCCCAGGGAGGTTGGAGACCCAGTACTTC. Residues: CASSSPGRLETQYF.

The chain carries TRBV7-2 and TRBJ2-1; TRBD2 is a possible D gene (6 bases). The CDR3 covers 12 residues. V lost 1 base and J lost 15, with 13 bases in between. Germline loops: CDR1 SGHTA, CDR2 FQGNSA. CDR3 residues: CASSLDAGNPFF. The CDR3, as DNA: TGTGCCAGCAGCTTAGATGCGGGAAATCCGTTCTTC.

Only one count was recorded for this clone. The chain is built from TRBV7-8 and TRBJ2-1, with 12 nucleotides matching TRBD2. This CDR3 region has 17 residues. Per germline, CDR1 SGHVS and CDR2 FQNEAQ. V trimming: 5 bases; J trimming: 6 bases; junction bases outside the gene matches: 11. The chain's CDR3 is CASSPHRTSGGPNEQFF. The DNA of the CDR3 is TGTGCCAGCAGCCCGCACCGTACTAGCGGGGGGCCCAATGAGCAGTTCTTC.

This clone was picked up one time. The V call is TRBV5-1, the J call TRBJ1-6; the match to TRBD1 covers 7 bases. Germline CDR1 reads SGHRS; CDR2 reads YFSETQ. The ends lost 2 bases at V and 8 bases at J; junction bases unmatched: 7. This CDR3 region has 15 residues. The CDR3 nucleotides read TGCGCCAGCAGCTTAAGACAGGGAAACGATTCACCCCTCCACTTT. Its translation is CASSLRQGNDSPLHF.

The chain combines TRBV7-2 with TRBJ2-3, with D uncertain. Per the germline V gene, CDR1 is SGHTA and CDR2 is FQGNSA. CDR3 size: 14 residues. V lost 2 bases and J 6 bases, leaving 12 bases between the germline ends. This CDR3 reads CASSLYTVEDTQYF. In nucleotides, the CDR3 is TGTGCCAGCAGCTTATACACGGTGGAGGATACGCAGTATTTT. Looking up the rest from reference TRBV7-2 and TRBJ2-3 gives the full variable domain: GAGVSQSPSNKVTEKGKDVELRCDPISGHTALYWYRQSLGQGLEFLIYFQGNSAPDKSGLPSDRFSAERTGGSVSTLTIQRTQQEDSAVYLCASSLYTVEDTQYFGPGTRLTVL.

This clone was detected a few times. Here the CDR3 reads CASSPEDGEETQYF. The CDR3 coding sequence is TGTGCCAGCTCACCAGAGGACGGGGAAGAGACCCAGTACTTC. The chain is built from TRBV18 and TRBJ2-5; maybe TRBD2 (5 bases). Germline V gives CDR1 KGHSH, CDR2 LQKENI. V was shortened by 2 bases and J by 3 bases, with 10 bases between the two germline ends. The CDR3 sequence is 14 residues long. Together with reference TRBV18 and TRBJ2-5, the CDR3 gives the full variable domain: NAGVMQNPRHLVRRRGQEARLRCSPMKGHSHVYWYRQLPEEGLKFMVYLQKENIIDESGMPKERFSAEFPKEGPSILRIQQVVRGDSAAYFCASSPEDGEETQYFGPGTRLLVL.

V gene TRBV14 combines with J gene TRBJ2-3; TRBD2 might be the D (5 bases). CDR3 size: 15 residues. Between the trimmed V and J ends, which lost 1 base and 3 bases, there was a span of 11 bases. In germline, CDR1 is SGHDN, CDR2 FVKESK. This CDR3 reads CASSQGGRRTDTQYF. The CDR3 DNA sequence: TGTGCCAGCAGCCAAGGGGGAAGGAGGACAGATACGCAGTATTTT.

This sequence joins TRBV27 and TRBJ1-2; 7 positions match TRBD1. This CDR3 is built from 13 residues. Germline V gives CDR1 MNHEY, CDR2 SMNVEV (reference sequence). Unmatched junction bases numbered 10, after V lost 7 bases and J lost 8 bases. CDR3 loop: CASTFYRGRGYTF. For the CDR3, the DNA is TGTGCCAGCACCTTTTACAGGGGCCGGGGCTACACCTTC.

V is TRBV15 and J is TRBJ2-7; D perhaps matches TRBD2 (6 bases). CDR3 length: 14 residues. V lost 5 bases, J lost 2 bases, and 13 bases lay in between. The germline V gene has CDR1 LNHNV and CDR2 YYDKDF (reference sequence). CDR3 DNA sequence: TGTGCCACCAGCGTGCGGGACGGGCCCTACGAGCAGTACTTC. It yields the protein CATSVRDGPYEQYF.

This clone turned up a few times. This chain joins TRBV19 and TRBJ1-1; no reliable D call. Germline V CDR1 and CDR2: LNHDA, SQIVND (reference sequence). CDR3 length: 15 residues. V gave up 3 bases and J gave up 0 bases, with 11 bases separating them. CDR3: CASSIRQALNTEAFF. The CDR3 region has the DNA TGTGCCAGTAGTATCAGGCAGGCACTGAACACTGAAGCTTTCTTT.

CDR3 amino acids: CASSSGTSGSYEQYF. The CDR3 bases are TGTGCCAGTAGTAGCGGCACTAGCGGTTCCTACGAGCAGTACTTC. The chain is built from TRBV19 and TRBJ2-7; 8 nucleotides line up with TRBD2. Per the germline V gene, CDR1 is LNHDA and CDR2 is SQIVND (reference sequence). The V segment lost 4 bases and the J segment 1 base; nucleotides outside the gene matches: 6. The CDR3 covers 15 residues.

The gene calls are TRBV7-9 and TRBJ2-2, with a possible D match to TRBD1 (5 bases). The CDR3 extends over 14 amino acids. Germline loops: CDR1 SEHNR, CDR2 FQNEAQ (reference sequence). V lost 2 bases, J lost 4 bases, and 8 bases lay in between. The DNA for the CDR3 is TGTGCCAGCAGCTTAAAGGGGCCCACCGGGGAGCTGTTTTTT. Its translation is CASSLKGPTGELFF.

CDR3 coding DNA: TGTGCCAGCTCACCATCTCGGTCTTACGAGCAGTACTTC. Translated: CASSPSRSYEQYF. This chain links TRBV18 with TRBJ2-7; D unresolved. The V end was cut by 2 bases, the J end by 4 bases, with 9 bases between. Germline V gives CDR1 KGHSH, CDR2 LQKENI. The CDR3 has 13 residues.